These 28 T cell receptor beta chains were sequenced from one sample in a study of post-analysis software for immune sequencing data. Overall study results and limits: Elevated frequency relative to controls characterized about 5 TRBV segments in patients, TRBV5-6, TRBV5-1 and TRBV20-1 among them.

The antigens for these receptors are not known. The authors incorporated unique molecular identifiers into the TCR beta cDNA libraries. TCRdb redid the calling of the PCR reads with MiXCR, one entry per CDR3 protein. The table includes 650,000 to 900,000 distinct CDR3 sequences, about 43% detected once. Sequencing was done on a sample of blood. These TCRs come from a girl aged 5-17 years with multiple sclerosis.

The J gene is TRBJ2-7, the V gene TRBV11-2, with D perhaps TRBD2 (7 bases). The CDR3 runs to 14 residues. Germline loops: CDR1 SGHAT, CDR2 FQNNGV. V was pared by 4 bases and J by 2 bases, with 12 bases between. CDR3 loop: CASSSIGGPYEQYF. The CDR3 DNA sequence: TGTGCCAGCAGCTCCATCGGGGGGCCCTACGAGCAGTACTTC.

This clonotype was recorded a few times. V usage is TRBV7-9 and J usage is TRBJ2-2; possibly TRBD1 or TRBD2 for D (5 bases each). V lost 8 bases and J 4 bases, leaving 11 bases between the germline ends. This CDR3 has 13 amino acids. Looked up from germline, CDR1 is SEHNR and CDR2 is FQNEAQ (reference sequence). The CDR3 DNA follows: TGTGCCAGCGGACAAGGGACCACCGGGGAGCTGTTTTTT. Translation gives CASGQGTTGELFF.

CDR3 sequence (DNA): TGTGCCAGCAGCTTATTCGACAGCCGTACTGAAGCTTTCTTT. This encodes CASSLFDSRTEAFF. J is TRBJ1-1 and V is TRBV11-2, with a possible D match to TRBD1 (5 bases). Germline CDR1 is SGHAT and CDR2 is FQNNGV. The CDR3 length is 14 residues. V dropped 2 bases and J dropped 5 bases, with 12 bases sitting between them.

J is TRBJ2-7 and V is TRBV3-1, with D maybe TRBD1 (5 bases). The length of the CDR3 is 15 residues. Germline V lookup: CDR1 LGHDT, CDR2 YNNKEL (reference sequence). Trimming took 0 bases from V and 3 from J, leaving 12 bases between them. CDR3 coding DNA: TGTGCCAGCAGCCAAGAGGGCAGGGCTTACTACGAGCAGTACTTC. Its protein product is CASSQEGRAYYEQYF.

Comment on this clonotype: The junction departs from the called germline gene at one end, perhaps through a read error. The V and J genes are TRBV15 and TRBJ1-5, with D possibly matching TRBD1 (5 bases). Germline V gives CDR1 LNHNV, CDR2 YYDKDF (reference sequence). This CDR3 has 15 amino acids. The DNA of the CDR3 is TGTGCCGCCAGCAGAGATCCGGGGCTGGGTCAGCCCCAGCATTTT. This translates into CAASRDPGLGQPQHF.

The chain has TRBV2 and TRBJ2-6; 7 bases fit TRBD2. V lost 2 bases and J lost 4; bases outside the gene matches: 14. CDR3 length equals 19 residues. The germline gives CDR1 SNHLY, CDR2 FYNNEI. CDR3 coding DNA: TGTGCCAGCAGTGAATACGTGGTCTGGAGCGGGACCGGGGCCAACGTCCTGACTTTC. It codes for CASSEYVVWSGTGANVLTF.

V usage is TRBV12-3 or TRBV12-4 and J usage is TRBJ2-4; D is perhaps TRBD2 (5 bases). The CDR3 sequence is 14 residues long. Trimming stripped 7 bases from V and 8 bases from J, with 18 bases between. CDR3 residues: CASTAERGRDIQYF. CDR3 in DNA: TGTGCCAGCACTGCTGAGCGCGGGCGAGACATTCAGTACTTC.

This rearrangement joins TRBV25-1 to TRBJ2-5; D remains unclear. Looked up from germline, CDR1 is MGHDK and CDR2 is SYGVNS. There are 16 residues in the CDR3. The V end lost 1 base, the J end lost 1 base, and 13 bases lay between the germline ends. The CDR3 sequence is CASSEWAGRSQETQYF. CDR3 nucleotides: TGTGCCAGCAGTGAATGGGCTGGACGGAGCCAAGAGACCCAGTACTTC. The whole variable domain, remainder taken from reference TRBV25-1 and TRBJ2-5, is EADIYQTPRYLVIGTGKKITLECSQTMGHDKMYWYQQDPGMELHLIHYSYGVNSTEKGDLSSESTVSRIRTEHFPLTLESARPSHTSQYLCASSEWAGRSQETQYFGPGTRLLVL.

Worth noting for this clonotype: At one boundary the junction diverges from the germline segment, which might be a read error. The chain recombines TRBV27 with TRBJ2-5; D is possibly TRBD1 or TRBD2 (5 bases each). The CDR3 extends over 14 amino acids. The germline V gene encodes CDR1 MNHEY and CDR2 SMNVEV (reference sequence). The CDR3 sequence: CAGRAEGRSETQYF. The CDR3 region has the DNA TGTGCCGGCAGGGCCGAGGGCAGGTCCGAGACCCAGTACTTC.

This clonotype was counted many times. This chain connects TRBV3-1 to TRBJ1-2; D is undetermined. There are 14 residues in the CDR3. Trimming removed 4 bases from V and 4 bases from J, with 13 bases in between. Per germline, CDR1 LGHDT and CDR2 YNNKEL (reference sequence). The CDR3 bases are TGTGCCAGCAGCCTCGCAAGGTGGGGCTATGGCTACACCTTC. Amino acid sequence: CASSLARWGYGYTF.

The table lists this clonotype with a few counts. CDR3 protein: CASSPIGADHTEAFF. DNA of the CDR3: TGCGCCAGCAGCCCAATCGGAGCGGACCACACTGAAGCTTTCTTT. The chain uses TRBV10-2 and TRBJ1-1; D not certain. The CDR3 spans 15 residues. Looked up from germline, CDR1 is WSHSY and CDR2 is SAAADI. The ends were cut back, 6 bases at V and 3 bases at J, with 17 bases in the middle.

This chain links TRBV2 with TRBJ2-1; TRBD1 or TRBD2 may be the D gene (6 bases each). Germline loops: CDR1 SNHLY, CDR2 FYNNEI. This CDR3 comprises 14 residues. The V gene lost 7 bases and the J gene lost 3 bases, with 13 bases spanning the gap. CDR3 DNA: TGTGCCAGCACCCAGGAGGGGGACTACAATGAGCAGTTCTTC. Protein: CASTQEGDYNEQFF.

The chain employs TRBV20-1 and TRBJ2-3; possibly TRBD1 for D (5 bases). V was trimmed by 0 bases and J by 1 base, leaving 11 bases between them. From germline, CDR1 is DFQATT and CDR2 SNEGSKA (reference sequence). CDR3 length: 15 amino acids. The CDR3 bases are TGCAGTGCTAGAGATGGGGCTTGGCGCACAGATACGCAGTATTTT. As protein: CSARDGAWRTDTQYF.

This clonotype was observed a handful of times. The chain uses TRBV5-5 and TRBJ1-2; tentative D call: TRBD1 (5 bases). CDR3 size: 17 residues. Per germline, CDR1 SGHKS and CDR2 YYEKEE (reference sequence). Trimming took 4 bases from V and 0 from J, leaving 19 bases between them. The CDR3 DNA is TGTGCCAGCAGCCATCCCGGGGCTTCCTTTACTAACTATGGCTACACCTTC. It codes for CASSHPGASFTNYGYTF.

The V and J genes are TRBV10-3 and TRBJ1-1; D gene uncertain. This CDR3 contains 13 residues. Trimming stripped 7 bases from V and 0 bases from J, with 9 bases between. Per germline, CDR1 ENHRY and CDR2 SYGVKD. The CDR3 DNA reads TGTGCCATCACGTACGGCTTGAACACTGAAGCTTTCTTT. It specifies CAITYGLNTEAFF.

The chain recombines TRBV27 with TRBJ2-7; 7 bases line up with TRBD2. V lost 4 bases and J lost 2; bases outside the gene matches: 5. Germline lookup yields CDR1 MNHEY and CDR2 SMNVEV (reference sequence). The CDR3 sequence is 14 residues long. The CDR3 here is CASSWGGAAYEQYF. The DNA of the CDR3 is TGTGCCAGCAGTTGGGGAGGGGCCGCCTACGAGCAGTACTTC.

The gene calls are TRBV7-3 and TRBJ2-3; D uncertain. The CDR3 loop spans 13 amino acids. V gave up 3 bases and J gave up 0 bases, with 4 bases separating them. Germline-derived CDR1 and CDR2 are SGHTA and FQGTGA. This CDR3 is CASSFDSTDTQYF. CDR3 nucleotide sequence: TGTGCCAGCAGCTTTGACAGCACAGATACGCAGTATTTT.

The V gene is TRBV3-1, the J gene TRBJ2-4; D unclear. CDR3 length: 16 residues. CDR1 and CDR2 from the germline V gene are LGHDT and YNNKEL (reference sequence). The V end lost 4 bases, the J end lost 1 base, and 14 bases lay between the germline ends. The CDR3 DNA reads as TGTGCCAGCAGCCCGGGCCCCTCGCCGGCCAAAAACATTCAGTACTTC. Its translation: CASSPGPSPAKNIQYF.

This rearrangement joins TRBV9 to TRBJ2-1; no clear D gene. The CDR3 totals 14 residues. CDR1 is SGDLS and CDR2 is YYNGEE in the germline V gene. V was trimmed by 5 bases and J by 3 bases, leaving 12 bases between them. The CDR3 here is CASSGSDLYNEQFF. CDR3 bases: TGTGCCAGCAGTGGCAGCGACCTCTACAATGAGCAGTTCTTC.

J is TRBJ2-6 and V is TRBV7-9, with D tentatively TRBD2 (6 bases). The CDR3 runs to 20 residues. The germline gives CDR1 SEHNR, CDR2 FQNEAQ (reference sequence). Deletions cut 4 bases from V and 0 bases from J, with 22 bases between. CDR3 loop: CASSWPRDSDPLSGANVLTF. In DNA, the CDR3 is TGTGCCAGCAGCTGGCCCCGGGACTCTGACCCCCTCTCTGGGGCCAACGTCCTGACTTTC.

This clonotype was seen ten or more times. The CDR3 loop is CASSLGGYEKLFF. CDR3 DNA sequence: TGTGCCAGCAGCTTGGGGGGCTATGAAAAACTGTTTTTT. This sequence joins TRBV7-2 and TRBJ1-4, with D maybe TRBD1 (6 bases). Germline V gene sequence: CDR1 SGHTA, CDR2 FQGNSA. This CDR3 has 13 residues. V gave up 3 bases and J gave up 6 bases, with 8 bases separating them. The full variable domain, rest sourced from reference TRBV7-2 and TRBJ1-4, is GAGVSQSPSNKVTEKGKDVELRCDPISGHTALYWYRQSLGQGLEFLIYFQGNSAPDKSGLPSDRFSAERTGGSVSTLTIQRTQQEDSAVYLCASSLGGYEKLFFGSGTQLSVL.

The chain employs TRBV14 and TRBJ2-7; 7 nucleotides line up with TRBD1. V dropped 5 bases and J dropped 1; count of bases not matched to a gene: 2. Germline lookup yields CDR1 SGHDN and CDR2 FVKESK. The CDR3 has 13 amino acids. CDR3 nucleotides: TGTGCCAGCAGCGGGGGACAGTCCTACGAGCAGTACTTC. As protein: CASSGGQSYEQYF. The full variable domain, rest sourced from reference TRBV14 and TRBJ2-7, is EAGVTQFPSHSVIEKGQTVTLRCDPISGHDNLYWYRRVMGKEIKFLLHFVKESKQDESGMPNNRFLAERTGGTYSTLKVQPAELEDSGVYFCASSGGQSYEQYFGPGTRLTVT.

This sequence joins TRBV5-1 and TRBJ2-1; 8 nucleotides align to TRBD2. The CDR3 is 18 residues long. Per germline, CDR1 SGHRS and CDR2 YFSETQ. Unmatched junction bases numbered 9, after V lost 1 base and J lost 0 bases. The CDR3 DNA is TGCGCCAGCAGCTTGAGTCTAGCGGGCATCTCCTCCTACAATGAGCAGTTCTTC. This sequence encodes CASSLSLAGISSYNEQFF.

V usage is TRBV20-1 and J usage is TRBJ2-2; no firm D call. The CDR3 contains 13 residues. Trimming shortened V by 3 bases and J by 0 bases, and 5 bases separated the two germline ends. CDR1 DFQATT and CDR2 SNEGSKA come from the germline V gene (reference sequence). CDR3 nucleotide sequence: TGCAGTGCTAGTCAAGCGAACACCGGGGAGCTGTTTTTT. This gives the protein CSASQANTGELFF.

As regards this clonotype: A much larger clone lies one base from this, so it may be a read error. The conserved final phenylalanine or tryptophan is absent from the CDR3, which likely points to a read error. The V gene is TRBV4-3, the J gene TRBJ2-7, with D hard to call. TRBJ2-5 explains the end of the DNA better; the J call may be wrong. The CDR3 has 13 residues. CDR1 is LGHNA and CDR2 is YSLEER in the germline V gene. CDR3 sequence reads: CASSRVELETQYS. In DNA form, the CDR3 reads TGCGCCAGCAGCCGGGTAGAGTTGGAGACCCAGTACTCC.

A single count supports this clonotype. Here the CDR3 reads CASSANTGRTNEKLFF. The CDR3 DNA reads as TGTGCCAGCAGTGCAAACACAGGGCGGACTAATGAAAAACTGTTTTTT. The rearrangement links TRBV2 to TRBJ1-4; D perhaps matches TRBD1 (6 bases). In germline, CDR1 is SNHLY, CDR2 FYNNEI. V lost 4 bases to trimming and J lost 2 bases, with 14 bases between them. This CDR3 comprises 16 residues.

The V and J genes are TRBV27 and TRBJ2-7, with D tentatively TRBD1 (7 bases). Germline V gene lookup returns CDR1 MNHEY and CDR2 SMNVEV (reference sequence). The CDR3 contains 15 residues. Trimming took 3 bases from V and 5 from J, leaving 17 bases between them. The CDR3 protein is CASSFRQGGVDEQYF. The CDR3 DNA reads TGTGCCAGCAGTTTTCGACAGGGAGGCGTCGACGAGCAGTACTTC.

The V gene is TRBV7-9, the J gene TRBJ1-4; no clear D. V was cut by 0 bases and J by 4 bases, with 6 bases left in between. The length of the CDR3 is 14 residues. Germline values: CDR1 SEHNR, CDR2 FQNEAQ (reference sequence). The chain's CDR3 is CASSLAGNNEKLFF. Here the CDR3 DNA reads TGTGCCAGCAGCTTAGCTGGGAATAATGAAAAACTGTTTTTT.